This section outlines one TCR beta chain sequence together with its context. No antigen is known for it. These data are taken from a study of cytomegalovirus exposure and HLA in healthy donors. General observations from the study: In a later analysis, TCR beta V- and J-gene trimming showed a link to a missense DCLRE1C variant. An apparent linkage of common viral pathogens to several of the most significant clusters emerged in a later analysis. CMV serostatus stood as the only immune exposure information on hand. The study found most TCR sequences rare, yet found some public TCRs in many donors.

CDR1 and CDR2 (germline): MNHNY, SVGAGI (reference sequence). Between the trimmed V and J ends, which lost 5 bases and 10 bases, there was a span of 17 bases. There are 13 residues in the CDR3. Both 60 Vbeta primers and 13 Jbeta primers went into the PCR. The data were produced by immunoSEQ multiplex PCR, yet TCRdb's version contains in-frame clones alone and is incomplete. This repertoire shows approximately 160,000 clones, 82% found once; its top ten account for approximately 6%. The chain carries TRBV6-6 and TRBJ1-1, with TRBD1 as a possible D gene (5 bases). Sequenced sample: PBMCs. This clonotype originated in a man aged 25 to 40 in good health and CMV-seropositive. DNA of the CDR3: TGTGCCAGCAGTAACGGGGGTCCAGGCGGAGCTTTCTTT. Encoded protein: CASSNGGPGGAFF.